Below, 10 T cell receptor beta chains from the same sample are listed, as sequenced in a study of T cells after yellow fever vaccination. TCRdb re-called the 5' RACE reads through MiXCR, storing one row per CDR3 protein. The sample has 100,000 to 150,000 distinct CDR3 sequences, roughly 8.2% seen once. The input for sequencing was CD8+ T cells sorted from PBMCs, taken on the day of the yellow fever booster vaccination. Source of these receptors: a man in his late teens or twenties who received the YFV17D yellow fever vaccine.

The V gene is TRBV27, the J gene TRBJ1-3, with D unclear. The V end lost 5 bases, the J end lost 0 bases, and 20 bases lay between the germline ends. CDR1 MNHEY and CDR2 SMNVEV come from the germline V gene (reference sequence). This CDR3 has 18 residues. The CDR3 region is CASSPEPLAESSGNTIYF. CDR3 in DNA: TGTGCCAGCAGTCCTGAACCCTTGGCGGAGAGCTCTGGAAACACCATATATTTT.

This clonotype has at least ten counts. V usage is TRBV20-1 and J usage is TRBJ2-1; 8 bases fit TRBD1. J was trimmed by 7 bases and V by 6 bases; bases with no gene match: 11. Germline V lookup: CDR1 DFQATT, CDR2 SNEGSKA (reference sequence). CDR3 length: 14 amino acids. The CDR3 sequence: CSALGDRSANEQFF. DNA for the CDR3: TGCAGTGCCCTCGGGGACAGGTCGGCAAATGAGCAGTTCTTC.

The sample holds a few counts of this clonotype. The rearrangement uses TRBV27 and TRBJ2-5; 7 bases map to TRBD1. Germline V lookup: CDR1 MNHEY, CDR2 SMNVEV (reference sequence). V lost 1 base, J lost 7 bases, and 12 bases stayed unmatched. The CDR3 covers 16 residues. Here the CDR3 reads CASSLYSRDSRVTQYF. The CDR3 nucleotides are TGTGCCAGCAGTTTATACTCACGGGACAGTCGTGTGACCCAGTACTTC.

The chain is built from TRBV7-6 and TRBJ2-3; TRBD2 aligns across 8 bases. The germline V gene has CDR1 SGHVS and CDR2 FNYEAQ. This CDR3 is built from 16 residues. V was pared by 2 bases and J by 1 base, with 5 bases of the junction left unmatched. CDR3 nucleotides: TGTGCCAGCAGCTTACGAGCGGGGGTTGGCACAGATACGCAGTATTTT. It encodes CASSLRAGVGTDTQYF.

This clonotype was counted many times. The chain uses TRBV4-1 and TRBJ2-7; the D gene is possibly TRBD1 (6 bases). CDR1 MGHRA and CDR2 YSYEKL come from the germline V gene. The V gene lost 4 bases and the J gene lost 0 bases, with 10 bases spanning the gap. This CDR3 region has 14 residues. The CDR3 DNA follows: TGCGCCAGCAGCCTCCGGGACAACTCCTACGAGCAGTACTTC. Its protein product is CASSLRDNSYEQYF.

This chain joins TRBV10-2 and TRBJ2-7, with D unresolved. Trimming stripped 4 bases from V and 2 bases from J, with 6 bases between. Germline V gene sequence: CDR1 WSHSY, CDR2 SAAADI. There are 12 residues in the CDR3. CDR3 amino acids: CASSGPTYEQYF. The DNA for the CDR3 is TGCGCCAGCAGTGGGCCCACCTACGAGCAGTACTTC.

In this sample, this clonotype turned up a few times. The CDR3 reads CASRGLLLTDTQYF. Written as DNA, the CDR3 is TGTGCCAGCAGGGGACTACTCCTCACAGATACGCAGTATTTT. V gene TRBV6-2 or TRBV6-3 combines with J gene TRBJ2-3; 7 bases map to TRBD2. CDR3 length: 14 residues. In germline, CDR1 is MNHEY, CDR2 SVGEGT. V was clipped by 6 bases and J by 2 bases; unmatched bases: 5.

This clonotype came up many times. The rearrangement links TRBV12-3 or TRBV12-4 to TRBJ2-3, with 11 bases fitting TRBD2. The J segment lost 4 bases and the V segment lost 6 bases, leaving 6 bases of the junction unmatched. This CDR3 region has 15 residues. In nucleotides, the CDR3 is TGTGCCAGCAGCCTAGCGGGGGGCCTTGCAGATACGCAGTATTTT. This translates into CASSLAGGLADTQYF.

In this sample, this clonotype turned up many times. The chain carries TRBV12-3 or TRBV12-4 and TRBJ2-3; D possibly corresponds to TRBD2 (6 bases). V shed 9 bases and J shed 1 base, with 14 bases lying between them. This CDR3 contains 14 residues. The CDR3 spells CASREFPGTDTQYF. The DNA for the CDR3 is TGTGCCAGTCGGGAGTTTCCGGGCACAGATACGCAGTATTTT.

This clonotype has a count of ten or more. The V call is TRBV4-1, the J call TRBJ1-2; D is undetermined. Trimming stripped 6 bases from V and 3 bases from J, with 20 bases between. Per the germline V gene, CDR1 is MGHRA and CDR2 is YSYEKL. The CDR3 loop spans 16 amino acids. The CDR3 loop reads CASSPAGKSGYYGYTF. CDR3 nucleotide sequence: TGCGCCAGCAGTCCCGCCGGGAAAAGTGGGTACTATGGCTACACCTTC.